This T cell receptor (beta chain) was recovered during a study of spatial heterogeneity in lung cancer. This clonotype appeared a few times. Regarding time point: sample taken at primary tumor resection. In each case, whole RNA from tumor, nontumor lung or frozen PBMC was sequenced unsorted. One entry per CDR3 protein results from TCRdb running MiXCR on the 5' RACE reads. The table has under 75,000 distinct CDR3 sequences, more than 10% seen once; the top ten hold 6.5% to 8.5%. Specimen: PBMCs, collected at surgery. The clonotype was recovered from a male donor with early-stage non-small cell lung cancer.

CDR3 in DNA: TGCAGTGCTCTCACACCGCCCATGAACACTGAAGCTTTCTTT. This translates into CSALTPPMNTEAFF. This chain links TRBV20-1 with TRBJ1-1; D remains unclear. Germline V gives CDR1 DFQATT, CDR2 SNEGSKA (reference sequence). V dropped 5 bases and J dropped 0 bases, with 13 bases sitting between them. This CDR3 is built from 14 residues.